This is a list of T cell receptor beta chains from one sample in a study of T cells in tuberculosis. Some clones are missing from TCRdb's copy, which holds only in-frame ones; the method was immunoSEQ multiplex PCR. In the table there are 6,500 to 8,000 clones, approximately 95% of which are singletons. The sample taken for sequencing was PBMCs. These receptors were taken from an adult with tuberculosis. Each CDR3 is given with its conserved first and last residue. Each record gives: V gene, J gene, clone size, D gene, CDR3 DNA, CDR3 protein. A D gene is named only where the DNA matches it firmly. Expanded clones are given a class, and other clones once, few, many or no size at all.

TRBV27	TRBJ1-5	NA	TRBD1	TGTGCCAGCAGTTTAGGTACAGGGGGGAATCAGCCCCAGCATTTT	CASSLGTGGNQPQHF
TRBV11-2	TRBJ2-1	NA	TRBD1	TGTGCCAGCAGCCTCTGGACAGGGTTGAGTGAGCAGTTCTTC	CASSLWTGLSEQFF
TRBV19	TRBJ2-3	NA	NA	TGTGCCAGTAGCCTAAGCACAGATACGCAGTATTTT	CASSLSTDTQYF
TRBV28	TRBJ2-3	NA	TRBD2	TGTGCCAGCAGTCTCACTGCGAGGGCGGGAGTTTTTGCGGATACGCAGTATTTT	CASSLTARAGVFADTQYF
TRBV27	TRBJ2-2	NA	NA	TGTGCCAGCAGTTTAGGGGGACTCCACACCGGGGAGCTGTTTTTT	CASSLGGLHTGELFF
TRBV11-2	TRBJ1-2	NA	TRBD1	TGTGCCAGCAGCTTATCGGGACAGGGGGATGGTGGCTACACCTTC	CASSLSGQGDGGYTF
TRBV27	TRBJ2-2	NA	NA	TGTGCCAGCAGTTTAGCGGCAGGGGCTTGGACCGGGGAGCTGTTTTTT	CASSLAAGAWTGELFF
TRBV2	TRBJ2-1	once	NA	TGTGCCACGGGGGGCGGATGGAATGAGCAGTTCTTC	CATGGGWNEQFF
TRBV25-1	TRBJ2-1	once	NA	TGTGCCACCCGGGACACCGCCTACAATGAGCAGTTCTTC	CATRDTAYNEQFF
TRBV7-2	TRBJ1-1	NA	NA	TGTGCCAGCAGCCGACGGGGGATGTGGGGAACTGAAGCTTTCTTT	CASSRRGMWGTEAFF
TRBV7-2	TRBJ2-3	NA	NA	TGTGCCAGCAGCTATAGGAGTAGTACGCAGTATTTT	CASSYRSSTQYF
TRBV25-1	TRBJ2-7	NA	TRBD2	TGTGCCAGCAGTGAATCGGGCGGGAGAGGGGTCGAGCAGTACTTC	CASSESGGRGVEQYF
TRBV28	TRBJ2-1	NA	TRBD2	TGTGCCAGCAGTTTCGGGACTAGCGGGGCCGATGAGCAGTTCTTC	CASSFGTSGADEQFF
TRBV10-3	TRBJ2-7	NA	TRBD1	TGTGCCATCAGGCCGGGACAGCCCTACGAGCAGTACTTC	CAIRPGQPYEQYF
TRBV7-9	TRBJ1-1	NA	NA	TGTGCCAGCTTAAGTTCAGGGAACACTGAAGCTTTCTTT	CASLSSGNTEAFF
TRBV4-1	TRBJ2-3	once	TRBD2	TGCGCCAGCAGGACTGGGGGGGGAGATACGCAGTATTTT	CASRTGGGDTQYF
TRBV27	TRBJ1-5	NA	NA	TGTGCCAGCAGTAAAGACAGTCTTAGCAATCAGCCCCAGCATTTT	CASSKDSLSNQPQHF
TRBV11-2	TRBJ2-7	NA	NA	TGTGCCAGCAGGCGGTTGGGGGCCTCCTACGAGCAGTACTTC	CASRRLGASYEQYF
TRBV7-3	TRBJ2-2	NA	TRBD1	TGTGCCAGCAGCTTGCCTAACCCCAGGGGGCTAAGGGTCGGGGAGCTGTTTTTT	CASSLPNPRGLRVGELFF
TRBV18	TRBJ2-5	few	TRBD1	TGTGCCAGCTCCCCCAACAGGGGCCCAGAGACCCAGTACTTC	CASSPNRGPETQYF
TRBV5-6	TRBJ2-7	NA	TRBD2	TGTGCCAGCAGCGCGGGACTAGCAATCCCCGGCTACGAGCAGTACTTC	CASSAGLAIPGYEQYF
TRBV20-1	TRBJ1-4	NA	NA	TGCAGTGCCCCTTCGGATGAAAAACTGTTTTTT	CSAPSDEKLFF
TRBV2	TRBJ2-1	NA	TRBD2	TGTGCCAGTCCGGGGGGGCAATCAAATGAGCAGTTCTTC	CASPGGQSNEQFF
TRBV11-2	TRBJ2-4	NA	TRBD1	TGTGCCAGCAGCTTTAATATCGACAGGGCGACCAAAAACATTCAGTACTTC	CASSFNIDRATKNIQYF
TRBV2	TRBJ2-2	NA	NA	TGTGCCAGCAAGACTCCCGGGGAGCTGTTTTTT	CASKTPGELFF
TRBV6-1	TRBJ2-7	NA	NA	TGTGCCAGCAGTGAATCTTGGGCAGGGGATGAGCAGTACTTC	CASSESWAGDEQYF
TRBV19	TRBJ2-7	NA	TRBD2	TGTGCCAGTAGTGGAACTAGCGGGAGTGGCTACGAGCAGTACTTC	CASSGTSGSGYEQYF
TRBV10-3	TRBJ2-7	once	NA	TGTGCCATCAGATCGGCAGGGCACGAGCAGTACTTC	CAIRSAGHEQYF
TRBV4-1	TRBJ2-3	NA	TRBD2	TGCGCCAGCAGCCCCGAGCCTACTAGCGGGGGGTTCACAGATACGCAGTATTTT	CASSPEPTSGGFTDTQYF
TRBV28	TRBJ1-2	NA	NA	TGTGCCAGCAGTTTGTGGCTGTGGGGCTACACCTTC	CASSLWLWGYTF